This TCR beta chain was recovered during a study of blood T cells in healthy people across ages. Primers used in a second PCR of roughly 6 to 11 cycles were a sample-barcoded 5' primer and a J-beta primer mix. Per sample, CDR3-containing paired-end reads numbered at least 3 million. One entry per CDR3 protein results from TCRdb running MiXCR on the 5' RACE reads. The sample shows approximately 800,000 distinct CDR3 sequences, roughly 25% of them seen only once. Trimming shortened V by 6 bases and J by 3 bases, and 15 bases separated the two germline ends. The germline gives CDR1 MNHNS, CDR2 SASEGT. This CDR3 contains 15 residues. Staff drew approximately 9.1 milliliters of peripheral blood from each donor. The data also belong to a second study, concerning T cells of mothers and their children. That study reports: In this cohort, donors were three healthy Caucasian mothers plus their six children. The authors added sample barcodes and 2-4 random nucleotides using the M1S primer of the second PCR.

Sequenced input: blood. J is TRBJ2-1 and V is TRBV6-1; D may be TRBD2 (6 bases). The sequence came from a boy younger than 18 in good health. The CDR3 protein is CASRVIDSGYNEQFF. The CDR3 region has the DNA TGTGCCAGCAGGGTCATTGATAGCGGCTACAATGAGCAGTTCTTC.